This T cell receptor (beta chain) was retrieved from a study of PD-1 blockade in classical Hodgkin lymphoma. The repertoire was sequenced with immunoSEQ multiplex PCR; TCRdb's copy has only in-frame clones and lacks some. The sample consists of 39,000 or so clones, approximately 90% of them appearing once. Germline loops: CDR1 LGHNA, CDR2 YNFKEQ. V lost 0 bases to trimming and J lost 3 bases; unmatched junction nucleotides: 3. The CDR3 covers 15 residues. Exposure to brentuximab vedotin varied, and each patient had relapsed following autologous stem cell transplantation. Findings and limits, study-wide: Significantly greater TCR diversity emerged by C4D1 in CD4+ cells but not CD8+ cells. The diversity seen at baseline in complete responders resembled that of newly diagnosed patients.

Comment on this clone: Its antigen is unidentified.

The material sequenced was peripheral blood mononuclear cells (PBMCs), taken before the second cycle of nivolumab. The rearrangement joins TRBV4-2 to TRBJ2-7; TRBD2 matches at 9 bases. The TCR originated in a human donor with classical Hodgkin lymphoma. The CDR3 DNA reads as TGTGCCAGCAGCCAAGAACTAGCGGGTGGCTACGAGCAGTACTTC. It specifies CASSQELAGGYEQYF.